The 25 T cell receptor beta chains below were found in one sample sequenced in a study of cytomegalovirus exposure and HLA in healthy donors. The assay was immunoSEQ multiplex PCR, and TCRdb's table has in-frame clones only and misses some. Seen here are a few hundred thousand clones, more than 80% observed once, and the top ten hold roughly 0.82%. Sequencing was done on a sample of PBMCs. All receptors derive from a woman aged 18-29 years in good health and CMV-seronegative.

This clone occurred once. This rearrangement joins TRBV19 to TRBJ2-2; TRBD1 is a possible D gene (6 bases). The CDR3 consists of 15 residues. Trimming took off 3 bases at V and 1 base at J, with 9 bases between the two ends. CDR1 and CDR2 (germline): LNHDA, SQIVND (reference sequence). CDR3 DNA sequence: TGTGCCAGTAGTATGGGCAGGGGGAACACCGGGGAGCTGTTTTTT. It specifies CASSMGRGNTGELFF.

The chain combines TRBV11-2 with TRBJ2-3; D is unresolved. CDR3 length equals 15 residues. Germline-derived CDR1 and CDR2 are SGHAT and FQNNGV. Trimming removed 1 base from V and 2 bases from J, with 10 bases in between. CDR3 in DNA: TGTGCCAGCAGCTTAGGCTTAGCCTACACAGATACGCAGTATTTT. This codes for CASSLGLAYTDTQYF.

The genes are TRBV29-1 and TRBJ1-1; D perhaps matches TRBD1 (6 bases). The CDR3 runs 12 residues. Trimming stripped 4 bases from V and 9 bases from J, with 15 bases between. The germline V gene has CDR1 SQVTM and CDR2 ANQGSEA. The CDR3 here is CSVVFGQRKAFF. CDR3 nucleotide sequence: TGCAGCGTTGTATTTGGACAGAGAAAAGCTTTCTTT. Full variable domain (missing parts from reference TRBV29-1 and TRBJ1-1): SAVISQKPSRDICQRGTSLTIQCQVDSQVTMMFWYRQQPGQSLTLIATANQGSEATYESGFVIDKFPISRPNLTFSTLTVSNMSPEDSSIYLCSVVFGQRKAFFGQGTRLTVV.

This sequence joins TRBV7-9 and TRBJ1-1; D is perhaps TRBD1 (5 bases). The V end lost 1 base, the J end lost 5 bases, and 17 bases lay between the germline ends. The CDR3 has 16 amino acids. Germline V CDR1 and CDR2: SEHNR, FQNEAQ (reference sequence). The CDR3 DNA sequence: TGTGCCAGCAGCTTAGGAGTAGGGACGGGGGGAACTGAAGCTTTCTTT. Protein product: CASSLGVGTGGTEAFF.

The genes are TRBV19 and TRBJ2-7; 12 bases line up with TRBD2. The CDR3 sequence is 15 residues long. V dropped 8 bases and J dropped 7; count of bases not matched to a gene: 12. Germline CDR1 is LNHDA and CDR2 is SQIVND (reference sequence). In DNA, the CDR3 is TGTGCCAGTGCTTCCGGGACTAGCGGGCCTAGGGAGCAGTACTTC. Amino acids: CASASGTSGPREQYF.

This chain links TRBV5-4 with TRBJ2-7; 8 nucleotides align to TRBD2. J was trimmed by 3 bases and V by 4 bases; bases with no gene match: 15. The CDR3 consists of 17 residues. Germline CDR1 is SGHNT and CDR2 is YYREEE (reference sequence). CDR3 sequence reads: CASSPRGGTIPDYEQYF. The CDR3 DNA follows: TGTGCCAGCAGCCCCCGGGGGGGGACCATCCCCGACTACGAGCAGTACTTC.

The V gene is TRBV6-5, the J gene TRBJ2-3; D is perhaps TRBD2 (5 bases). CDR1 and CDR2 (germline): MNHEY, SVGAGI. V was shortened by 7 bases and J by 5 bases, with 10 bases between the two germline ends. The CDR3 covers 12 residues. The chain's CDR3 is CASTTSGDTQYF. CDR3 nucleotide sequence: TGTGCCAGCACCACCAGCGGAGATACGCAGTATTTT.

The chain carries TRBV5-4 and TRBJ2-3, with 9 bases identical to TRBD2. The CDR3 has 15 residues. Germline V lookup: CDR1 SGHNT, CDR2 YYREEE (reference sequence). J was trimmed by 5 bases and V by 3 bases; bases with no gene match: 7. The CDR3 DNA sequence: TGTGCCAGCAGCTCCAAGCGGGAGGTTGGAGATACGCAGTATTTT. It specifies CASSSKREVGDTQYF.

The V and J genes are TRBV11-2 and TRBJ1-3, with TRBD1 matching over 7 bases. The length of the CDR3 is 15 residues. CDR1 SGHAT and CDR2 FQNNGV come from the germline V gene. The J segment lost 1 base and the V segment lost 6 bases, leaving 6 bases of the junction unmatched. The CDR3 loop reads CASSFTQGSGNTIYF. For the CDR3, the DNA is TGTGCCAGCAGTTTTACACAGGGGTCTGGAAACACCATATATTTT.

The chain employs TRBV7-4 and TRBJ1-5, with D perhaps matching TRBD1 (6 bases). The V gene's germline CDR1 is SGHVT and CDR2 SQSDAQ. The length of the CDR3 is 18 residues. Trimming pared 3 bases from V and 0 bases from J, leaving 18 bases between. Written as DNA, the CDR3 is TGTGCCAGCAGCTTCCGGTCATTGGGACAAAATAGCAATCAGCCCCAGCATTTT. Amino acid sequence: CASSFRSLGQNSNQPQHF.

The chain uses TRBV4-1 and TRBJ1-5; the D gene is possibly TRBD1 (5 bases). In germline, CDR1 is MGHRA, CDR2 YSYEKL. This CDR3 is 15 amino acids long. The V and J ends lost 3 bases and 7 bases respectively, with 16 bases between them. The DNA of the CDR3 is TGCGCCAGCAGCCACAACTCGGACATACTCCAGCCCCAGCATTTT. Amino acid sequence: CASSHNSDILQPQHF.

The V call is TRBV28, the J call TRBJ2-2, with 7 nucleotides matching TRBD1. The V gene end was trimmed by 6 bases and the J gene end by 1 base; junction bases not matched to a gene: 8. Looked up from germline, CDR1 is MDHEN and CDR2 is SYDVKM. The CDR3 sequence is 16 residues long. In DNA form, the CDR3 reads TGTGCCAGCAGACGCACAGGGGCTCGGAACACCGGGGAGCTGTTTTTT. It specifies CASRRTGARNTGELFF.

J is TRBJ1-4 and V is TRBV7-2; TRBD1 aligns across 8 bases. The CDR3 covers 15 residues. V lost 5 bases, J lost 7 bases, and 9 bases stayed unmatched. CDR1 is SGHTA and CDR2 is FQGNSA in the germline V gene. This CDR3 reads CASSPDRGYGEKLFF. For the CDR3, the DNA is TGTGCCAGCAGCCCCGACAGGGGTTACGGTGAAAAACTGTTTTTT.

V is TRBV9 and J is TRBJ2-7; D remains unclear. V lost 4 bases to trimming and J lost 2 bases, with 13 bases between them. Looked up from germline, CDR1 is SGDLS and CDR2 is YYNGEE. The CDR3 has 14 residues. The CDR3 reads CASSSAPVPYEQYF. CDR3 in DNA: TGTGCCAGCAGCTCCGCCCCAGTCCCCTACGAGCAGTACTTC.

V gene TRBV27 combines with J gene TRBJ2-3; 8 positions agree with TRBD2. This CDR3 has 15 amino acids. Looked up from germline, CDR1 is MNHEY and CDR2 is SMNVEV (reference sequence). V lost 6 bases and J lost 3; bases outside the gene matches: 8. The CDR3 coding sequence is TGTGCCAGCAGAGTAATAGGGACTAGTACAGATACGCAGTATTTT. Its protein is CASRVIGTSTDTQYF.

The chain combines TRBV4-2 with TRBJ2-3; a possible D gene is TRBD1 (6 bases). The V gene's germline CDR1 is LGHNA and CDR2 YNFKEQ. This CDR3 spans 15 amino acids. Trimming removed 4 bases at V and 2 bases at J, with 13 bases between. The CDR3 here is CASSLTDSHTDTQYF. CDR3 coding DNA: TGTGCCAGCAGCCTAACGGACAGCCACACAGATACGCAGTATTTT.

The J gene is TRBJ1-1, the V gene TRBV18, with D hard to call. There are 14 residues in the CDR3. Trimming took 0 bases from V and 8 from J, leaving 13 bases between them. Germline V lookup: CDR1 KGHSH, CDR2 LQKENI. The chain's CDR3 is CASSPPSIEGEAFF. The CDR3 coding sequence is TGTGCCAGCTCACCACCGTCGATCGAGGGAGAAGCTTTCTTT. Full variable domain (remainder filled in from reference TRBV18 and TRBJ1-1): NAGVMQNPRHLVRRRGQEARLRCSPMKGHSHVYWYRQLPEEGLKFMVYLQKENIIDESGMPKERFSAEFPKEGPSILRIQQVVRGDSAAYFCASSPPSIEGEAFFGQGTRLTVV.

The chain uses TRBV4-1 and TRBJ1-1; D remains ambiguous. Germline values: CDR1 MGHRA, CDR2 YSYEKL. The V and J ends lost 0 bases and 5 bases respectively, with 10 bases between them. This CDR3 is 14 amino acids long. The CDR3 DNA follows: TGCGCCAGCAGCCAAGATATTGGAGGGACTGAAGCTTTCTTT. Translation gives CASSQDIGGTEAFF.

The table lists this clone with a count of one. The chain employs TRBV2 and TRBJ2-2, with TRBD1 identical over 11 bases. Germline V gene data show CDR1 as SNHLY and CDR2 as FYNNEI. This CDR3 is 15 amino acids long. The junction had 4 bases not matched to a gene; V was cut back by 7 bases and J by 3 bases. This CDR3 is CASTWTGGYTGELFF. CDR3 nucleotide sequence: TGTGCCAGCACGTGGACAGGGGGCTACACCGGGGAGCTGTTTTTT.

This chain links TRBV4-1 with TRBJ2-7, with a tentative D call TRBD1 (5 bases). CDR1 and CDR2 (germline): MGHRA, YSYEKL. The CDR3 spans 13 residues. V dropped 5 bases and J dropped 0 bases, with 8 bases sitting between them. DNA for the CDR3: TGCGCCAGCAGCACCGACAGCTCCTACGAGCAGTACTTC. Amino acid sequence: CASSTDSSYEQYF.

This clone was seen just once. The J gene is TRBJ2-3, the V gene TRBV28, with 8 bases matching TRBD2. The CDR3 extends over 17 amino acids. Germline-derived CDR1 and CDR2 are MDHEN and SYDVKM. V shed 6 bases, J shed 1 base, and the junction held 12 bases outside the gene matches. Here the CDR3 DNA reads TGTGCCAGCAGCTCCCCGGGGGGGAGTAGGGGCACAGATACGCAGTATTTT. This sequence encodes CASSSPGGSRGTDTQYF.

The chain recombines TRBV10-2 with TRBJ1-2; 11 bases map to TRBD1. This CDR3 contains 16 residues. With 4 bases clipped from V and 8 bases from J, the junction kept 12 bases outside the gene matches. Per the germline V gene, CDR1 is WSHSY and CDR2 is SAAADI. The CDR3: CASSARPGQGADGYTF. In DNA form, the CDR3 reads TGCGCCAGCAGTGCCAGACCTGGACAGGGGGCAGACGGCTACACCTTC.

This clone was seen just once. The V call is TRBV5-1, the J call TRBJ1-4; D gene ambiguous. The CDR3 has 15 amino acids. The germline CDR1 and CDR2 sequences are SGHRS and YFSETQ. Trimming left V 0 bases short and J 3 bases short, with 9 bases between. The CDR3 DNA reads as TGCGCCAGCAGCTTGGGAACACAGTCTAATGAAAAACTGTTTTTT. Its protein product is CASSLGTQSNEKLFF. The whole variable domain, filled in from reference TRBV5-1 and TRBJ1-4, reads KAGVTQTPRYLIKTRGQQVTLSCSPISGHRSVSWYQQTPGQGLQFLFEYFSETQRNKGNFPGRFSGRQFSNSRSEMNVSTLELGDSALYLCASSLGTQSNEKLFFGSGTQLSVL.

The gene calls are TRBV7-9 and TRBJ1-2; 9 nucleotides match TRBD1. Trimming took 8 bases from V and 6 from J; bases not matched to a gene: 7. The CDR3 totals 13 residues. CDR1 SEHNR and CDR2 FQNEAQ come from the germline V gene (reference sequence). CDR3 coding DNA: TGTGCCAGCCGCGGGACAGGGATTGATGGCTACACCTTC. Its translation: CASRGTGIDGYTF.

The J gene is TRBJ1-2, the V gene TRBV19, with a weak D call TRBD1 (6 bases). Germline V CDR1 and CDR2: LNHDA, SQIVND (reference sequence). This CDR3 has 15 residues. The V and J ends lost 6 bases and 2 bases respectively, with 16 bases between them. Here the CDR3 DNA reads TGTGCCAGTAGAAGTCTCGACAGGCCCAACTATGGCTACACCTTC. Translating gives CASRSLDRPNYGYTF.